The present entry profiles one T cell receptor beta chain with its context. Antigen: not known. Deletions cut 5 bases from V and 4 bases from J, with 15 bases between. The CDR3 spans 14 residues. Looked up from germline, CDR1 is SEHNR and CDR2 is FQNEAQ (reference sequence). Deep-level running was used for the assay. Measured with immunoSEQ multiplex PCR; TCRdb has only the in-frame clones, and not every one. The table lists 2.3 million or so clones, approximately 93% of them singletons. This entry is derived from a study of shared clonotypes between healthy human individuals. The study, taken as a whole, reports: Few donors restricted represented genetic and exposure-history diversity. Generation probabilities were higher for clonotypes shared across all four sorted-subset donors than for unshared ones. An effect of sequencing depth on clonotype sharing among donors was expected.

The V gene is TRBV7-9, the J gene TRBJ2-7; possibly TRBD1 or TRBD2 for D (5 bases each). The sample taken for sequencing was naive CD4+ T cells from PBMCs. The subset here: CD45RA+ positively selected. The TCR was taken from a man aged 18 to 29 in good health. Some clones in this sample may be carry-over from other donors' samples. CDR3 region: CASSLSGRMYEQYF. The CDR3 nucleotides are TGTGCCAGCAGCCTATCGGGACGGATGTACGAGCAGTACTTC.